This T cell receptor (beta chain) was documented in a study of T cells in Graves' hyperthyroidism and ophthalmopathy. Criteria for exclusion of patients were uncontrolled infection, other autoimmune disease, pregnancy or lactation. Amplified regions were TCR beta CDR3 sequences from RNA transcripts. The study used the HTBI primer set for a first-round RT-PCR of the TCR CDR3. TCRdb ran MiXCR on the multiplex PCR reads and lists one entry per CDR3 protein. The repertoire has 700,000 or so distinct CDR3 sequences, around 15% of them found once; the top ten carry 8.4%. A remark on this clonotype: Its antigen remains unknown.

Overall study results and limits: Most thyroid clonotypes expanded above 0.001 were also detected in blood. In simple terms, a model built on 13 V-J features told ophthalmopathy apart from stable hyperthyroidism.

Per the germline V gene, CDR1 is SGHAT and CDR2 is FQNNGV. Trimming pared 5 bases from V and 8 bases from J, leaving 21 bases between. CDR3 size: 16 residues. This TCR was sampled from a man between 18 and 29 years old with Graves' hyperthyroidism. The V gene is TRBV11-2, the J gene TRBJ1-4, with D hard to call. Sequenced material: blood. The CDR3 DNA sequence: TGTGCCAGCAGCCTTGGGTTGAGGCAGAACCTAGAAAAACTGTTTTTT. Encoded protein: CASSLGLRQNLEKLFF.